The text below deals with one TCR beta chain. These data originate in a study of patients and donors after allogeneic stem cell transplantation. The V and J ends lost 6 bases and 5 bases respectively, with 11 bases between them. The CDR3 runs 13 residues. CDR1 is WSHSY, CDR2 SAAADI, per germline. TCRdb re-called the RT-PCR reads through MiXCR, storing one row per CDR3 protein. The data show some 960,000 distinct CDR3 sequences, with 15% to 20% seen just once and 6% held by the top ten. The clonotype was recovered from a human donor who was either an allogeneic HSCT recipient or a stem cell or donor lymphocyte infusion donor (not recorded which). It is not recorded whose cells these are; they may come from a transplant donor. The rearrangement links TRBV10-2 to TRBJ1-5, with a tentative D call TRBD1 (6 bases). Sequencing used blood, either unsorted or a sorted T cell fraction (not recorded which). CDR3: CASSGQWDQPQHF. In nucleotides, the CDR3 is TGCGCCAGCAGCGGACAGTGGGATCAGCCCCAGCATTTT.